This passage covers 28 T cell receptor beta chains from one sample sequenced in a study of Ad26.COV2.S vaccination and SARS-CoV-2 variants. Noted treatment: 19 received Ad26.COV2.S at low or high dose, single or two shots; five or six received placebo; per-sample allocation not given. Day 63 after the first injection of vaccine or placebo was the sampling time. Generated by immunoSEQ multiplex PCR, the TCRdb table keeps only in-frame clones and is missing some. This sample has fewer than 400,000 clones, with approximately 86% found just once. The sample consisted of peripheral blood, taken in a trial of Ad26.COV2.S vaccine versus placebo. The receptors originated from a person aged 18-65 years who received the Ad26.COV2.S COVID-19 vaccine or a placebo.

V and J are TRBV5-4 and TRBJ1-4, with 10 positions matching TRBD1. The CDR3 consists of 14 residues. Germline trimming cut 5 bases from V and 5 bases from J; bases unmatched to any gene: 3. Germline V gene lookup returns CDR1 SGHNT and CDR2 YYREEE (reference sequence). The CDR3 loop reads CASSMDRGNEKLFF. The CDR3 DNA sequence: TGTGCCAGCAGTATGGACAGGGGGAATGAAAAACTGTTTTTT.

The V and J genes are TRBV27 and TRBJ1-5, with 11 bases that match TRBD1. V trimming: 0 bases; J trimming: 0 bases; junction bases outside the gene matches: 4. The CDR3 totals 18 residues. The germline V gene encodes CDR1 MNHEY and CDR2 SMNVEV (reference sequence). For the CDR3, the DNA is TGTGCCAGCAGTTTATCGGGACAGGGGGTTGGTAGCAATCAGCCCCAGCATTTT. It specifies CASSLSGQGVGSNQPQHF.

This sequence joins TRBV25-1 and TRBJ2-3; D possibly corresponds to TRBD2 (6 bases). Per the germline V gene, CDR1 is MGHDK and CDR2 is SYGVNS. CDR3 length equals 13 residues. The germline V and J ends were trimmed by 5 bases and 5 bases, with 11 bases remaining between them. As DNA, the CDR3 is TGTGCCAGCAGTAGAGGGGAGGAAGATACGCAGTATTTT. Its protein product is CASSRGEEDTQYF.

The rearrangement links TRBV5-6 to TRBJ2-3, with D perhaps assigned TRBD1 or TRBD2 (6 bases each). CDR1 and CDR2 from the germline V gene are SGHDT and YYEEEE. Trimming removed 2 bases from V and 4 bases from J, with 20 bases in between. There are 17 residues in the CDR3. CDR3 DNA sequence: TGTGCCAGCAGCTTCGGGTACGGACAGTCTAGCGCAGATACGCAGTATTTT. Protein sequence: CASSFGYGQSSADTQYF.

V is TRBV14 and J is TRBJ2-5, with 8 bases identical to TRBD2. J lost 5 bases, V lost 1 base, and 12 bases had no gene match. This CDR3 has 17 amino acids. From germline, CDR1 is SGHDN and CDR2 FVKESK. CDR3 coding DNA: TGTGCCAGCAGCCAAGCGGGGGGGGGCCGGTTTTCGGAGACCCAGTACTTC. Amino acid sequence: CASSQAGGGRFSETQYF. Supplemented by reference TRBV14 and TRBJ2-5, the full variable domain reads EAGVTQFPSHSVIEKGQTVTLRCDPISGHDNLYWYRRVMGKEIKFLLHFVKESKQDESGMPNNRFLAERTGGTYSTLKVQPAELEDSGVYFCASSQAGGGRFSETQYFGPGTRLLVL.

This chain connects TRBV5-1 to TRBJ2-7; no firm D call. Between the trimmed V and J ends, which lost 5 bases and 3 bases, there was a span of 15 bases. The CDR3 totals 14 residues. Germline values: CDR1 SGHRS, CDR2 YFSETQ. CDR3 coding DNA: TGCGCCAGCAGTCCCCAGGACCCTAACTACGAGCAGTACTTC. Its protein is CASSPQDPNYEQYF. Full variable domain (outside the CDR3, taken from reference TRBV5-1 and TRBJ2-7): KAGVTQTPRYLIKTRGQQVTLSCSPISGHRSVSWYQQTPGQGLQFLFEYFSETQRNKGNFPGRFSGRQFSNSRSEMNVSTLELGDSALYLCASSPQDPNYEQYFGPGTRLTVT.

The chain links TRBV2 to TRBJ1-2; D is unclear. The germline V gene has CDR1 SNHLY and CDR2 FYNNEI. CDR3 length: 10 amino acids. The V and J ends lost 6 bases and 5 bases respectively, with 4 bases between them. The CDR3: CASRTYGYTF. The CDR3 nucleotides read TGTGCCAGCAGGACTTATGGCTACACCTTC.

The CDR3 protein is CASSSPPGDRENTIYF. For the CDR3, the DNA is TGTGCCAGTAGTTCCCCTCCAGGGGATCGTGAAAACACCATATATTTT. The rearrangement uses TRBV19 and TRBJ1-3, with D perhaps matching TRBD1 (6 bases). Trimming cost V 5 bases and J 6 bases, with 20 bases left between them. Looked up from germline, CDR1 is LNHDA and CDR2 is SQIVND (reference sequence). This CDR3 region has 16 residues.

The rearrangement uses TRBV2 and TRBJ1-1; D may be TRBD1 (6 bases). The germline CDR1 and CDR2 sequences are SNHLY and FYNNEI. This CDR3 contains 15 residues. Between the trimmed V and J ends, which lost 7 bases and 4 bases, there was a span of 19 bases. For the CDR3, the DNA is TGTGCCAGCACGAGCAATCCGGGGGGCGGCACTGAAGCTTTCTTT. Its translation: CASTSNPGGGTEAFF.

J is TRBJ2-2 and V is TRBV7-8, with no clear D. Germline CDR1 SGHVS, CDR2 FQNEAQ. Trimming stripped 2 bases from V and 0 bases from J, with 10 bases between. The CDR3 totals 16 residues. The DNA of the CDR3 is TGTGCCAGCAGCTTACGGCCAGAGACGAACACCGGGGAGCTGTTTTTT. Protein sequence: CASSLRPETNTGELFF. The complete variable domain, with remaining parts taken from reference TRBV7-8 and TRBJ2-2, reads GAGVSQSPRYKVAKRGQDVALRCDPISGHVSLFWYQQALGQGPEFLTYFQNEAQLDKSGLPSDRFFAERPEGSVSTLKIQRTQQEDSAVYLCASSLRPETNTGELFFGEGSRLTVL.

V and J are TRBV28 and TRBJ2-2; D gene uncertain. Germline V lookup: CDR1 MDHEN, CDR2 SYDVKM. There are 15 residues in the CDR3. V lost 3 bases to trimming and J lost 1 base, with 9 bases between them. The CDR3 bases are TGTGCCAGCAGTTTGAGAGAGCGGAACACCGGGGAGCTGTTTTTT. Protein: CASSLRERNTGELFF.

The chain uses TRBV11-2 and TRBJ1-6; 7 nucleotides line up with TRBD1. The CDR3 is made up of 17 amino acids. Germline V lookup: CDR1 SGHAT, CDR2 FQNNGV. The trim removed 1 base at V and 5 bases at J, leaving 8 bases unmatched. As DNA, the CDR3 is TGTGCCAGCAGCTTAGTTGACAGGGAGGGGAATAATTCACCCCTCCACTTT. This sequence encodes CASSLVDREGNNSPLHF.

The V and J genes are TRBV4-1 and TRBJ1-1; tentative D call: TRBD1 (6 bases). The V gene lost 1 base and the J gene lost 6 bases, with 18 bases spanning the gap. CDR3 length: 16 residues. Germline CDR1 and CDR2: MGHRA and YSYEKL. The CDR3, as DNA: TGCGCCAGCAGCCAAGCACGTCAGGGGACGAGGGCTGAAGCTTTCTTT. This encodes CASSQARQGTRAEAFF.

The chain uses TRBV13 and TRBJ2-5; no firm D call. CDR1 is PRHDT, CDR2 FYEKMQ, per germline (reference sequence). This CDR3 has 11 amino acids. V lost 2 bases to trimming and J lost 7 bases, with 5 bases between them. CDR3 residues: CASSLTGTQYF. CDR3 DNA sequence: TGTGCCAGCAGCTTAACGGGGACCCAGTACTTC.

This chain uses TRBV3-1 (or the pseudogene TRBV3-2) with TRBJ2-2, with a weak D call TRBD2 (5 bases). Trimming removed 1 base from V and 6 bases from J, with 6 bases in between. Looked up from germline, CDR1 is LGHDT and CDR2 is YNNKEL (reference sequence). This CDR3 region has 13 residues. CDR3 nucleotide sequence: TGTGCCAGCAGCCAAGGGACTCCCGGGGAGCTGTTTTTT. This sequence encodes CASSQGTPGELFF.

The chain employs TRBV12-5 and TRBJ2-1; D gene unclear. With 9 bases removed from V and 0 bases from J, the gap between germline ends came to 12 bases. CDR3 size: 14 residues. Germline CDR1 and CDR2: LGHNT and FRNRAP. For the CDR3, the DNA is TGTGCTAGCTCACTCGGCGGCTCCTACAATGAGCAGTTCTTC. Amino acid sequence: CASSLGGSYNEQFF.

The chain links TRBV3-1 (or the pseudogene TRBV3-2) to TRBJ1-2; D might be TRBD1 (6 bases). Germline CDR1 LGHDT, CDR2 YNNKEL (reference sequence). Trimming shortened V by 0 bases and J by 4 bases, and 15 bases separated the two germline ends. The CDR3 runs 16 residues. The CDR3 protein is CASSQETQTGIYGYTF. The CDR3 region has the DNA TGTGCCAGCAGCCAAGAAACCCAGACAGGTATCTATGGCTACACCTTC.

This clone was picked up one time. The chain carries TRBV12-5 and TRBJ1-2, with 7 bases fitting TRBD1. The CDR3 contains 15 residues. From germline, CDR1 is LGHNT and CDR2 FRNRAP. Trimming took 6 bases from V and 2 from J; bases not matched to a gene: 9. The CDR3 loop reads CASGYSQGGNYGYTF. In DNA, the CDR3 is TGTGCTAGTGGCTACAGTCAAGGGGGCAACTATGGCTACACCTTC.

This sequence joins TRBV27 and TRBJ2-1, with D perhaps TRBD1 (6 bases). This CDR3 contains 15 residues. V was clipped by 6 bases and J by 0 bases, with 12 bases between them. Germline lookup yields CDR1 MNHEY and CDR2 SMNVEV (reference sequence). The CDR3 sequence is CASRNRVGSYNEQFF. CDR3 DNA sequence: TGTGCCAGCAGGAACAGGGTGGGCTCCTACAATGAGCAGTTCTTC.

The V gene is TRBV10-3, the J gene TRBJ2-7; 7 bases fit TRBD1. Trimming took 6 bases from V and 0 from J; bases not matched to a gene: 5. The germline CDR1 and CDR2 sequences are ENHRY and SYGVKD. This CDR3 is built from 14 residues. The CDR3 here is CAISQTGSSYEQYF. DNA for the CDR3: TGTGCCATCAGCCAGACAGGGAGCTCCTACGAGCAGTACTTC.

The chain couples TRBV18 to TRBJ2-1; weak D call: TRBD1 (6 bases). CDR1 and CDR2 from the germline V gene are KGHSH and LQKENI. The CDR3 extends over 16 amino acids. Trimming removed 2 bases from V and 5 bases from J, with 16 bases in between. Here the CDR3 reads CASSPEVGGRNNEQFF. The CDR3 DNA follows: TGTGCCAGCTCACCAGAAGTTGGGGGCCGAAACAATGAGCAGTTCTTC.

The chain is built from TRBV27 and TRBJ2-2, with TRBD2 as a possible D gene (5 bases). Looked up from germline, CDR1 is MNHEY and CDR2 is SMNVEV (reference sequence). Trimming removed 6 bases at V and 0 bases at J, with 14 bases between. CDR3 length: 16 amino acids. CDR3 DNA sequence: TGTGCCAGCAGCCCCCCCGACGGGGCGAACACCGGGGAGCTGTTTTTT. It encodes CASSPPDGANTGELFF.

The chain joins TRBV4-1 to TRBJ2-1; D is possibly TRBD2 (5 bases). The germline CDR1 and CDR2 sequences are MGHRA and YSYEKL. This CDR3 contains 13 residues. Trimming removed 4 bases from V and 5 bases from J, with 9 bases in between. The CDR3 spells CASSRTGNNEQFF. CDR3 in DNA: TGCGCCAGCAGCCGGACTGGCAACAATGAGCAGTTCTTC.

The chain joins TRBV6-5 to TRBJ1-1; D is possibly TRBD1 (5 bases). The CDR3 covers 15 residues. Germline CDR1 and CDR2: MNHEY and SVGAGI. Trimming took off 2 bases at V and 6 bases at J, with 16 bases between the two ends. The CDR3 sequence is CASSYMGVGVSEAFF. The CDR3 DNA is TGTGCCAGCAGTTACATGGGGGTGGGCGTTTCTGAAGCTTTCTTT.

CDR3 in amino acids: CASSFRGMEETQYF. DNA for the CDR3: TGTGCCAGCAGCTTCAGGGGGATGGAAGAGACCCAGTACTTC. V usage is TRBV7-9 and J usage is TRBJ2-5; 7 bases align to TRBD1. V shed 3 bases, J shed 3 bases, and the junction held 4 bases outside the gene matches. The CDR3 has 14 residues. Germline V gene data show CDR1 as SEHNR and CDR2 as FQNEAQ (reference sequence).

Points on this clone: Other DNA sequences in the same sample also yield this CDR3. The V call is TRBV6-2 or TRBV6-3, the J call TRBJ1-1; D perhaps matches TRBD1 (5 bases). The germline V and J ends were trimmed by 4 bases and 2 bases, with 8 bases remaining between them. Germline V gene lookup returns CDR1 MNHEY and CDR2 SVGEGT. The CDR3 runs 13 residues. CDR3 nucleotides: TGTGCCAGCAGTTCAGACAGAAACACTGAAGCTTTCTTT. Translation gives CASSSDRNTEAFF.

The chain joins TRBV5-1 to TRBJ2-7; D could derive from TRBD1 or TRBD2 (5 bases each). Germline V gives CDR1 SGHRS, CDR2 YFSETQ. The CDR3 spans 15 residues. V was clipped by 4 bases and J by 4 bases, with 18 bases between them. The CDR3 region is CASSDLIQGAYEQYF. CDR3 in DNA: TGCGCCAGCAGCGACCTCATTCAGGGAGCGTACGAGCAGTACTTC. Drawing the rest from reference TRBV5-1 and TRBJ2-7, the complete variable domain is KAGVTQTPRYLIKTRGQQVTLSCSPISGHRSVSWYQQTPGQGLQFLFEYFSETQRNKGNFPGRFSGRQFSNSRSEMNVSTLELGDSALYLCASSDLIQGAYEQYFGPGTRLTVT.

This clone was seen once. The CDR3 nucleotides are TGTGCCAGCTCACCACCCACAGGGGCCACAGATACGCAGTATTTT. It yields the protein CASSPPTGATDTQYF. The chain recombines TRBV18 with TRBJ2-3; 7 positions agree with TRBD1. This CDR3 is 15 amino acids long. Germline V lookup: CDR1 KGHSH, CDR2 LQKENI. V lost 0 bases and J lost 2; bases outside the gene matches: 2.